This T cell receptor beta chain was identified during a study of CD4+ T cells in melanoma. Overall study results and limits: In melanoma, neoantigen-specific CD4+ T cells reportedly differed in differentiation state. CD8+ T cell, macrophage and B cell function reportedly correlated with neoantigen-specific CD4+ T cells.

This clone came up once. Its antigen is unknown. Sequencing used immunoSEQ multiplex PCR; TCRdb keeps in-frame clones, though not all of them. The data contain some 4,000 clones, 73% of them singletons. This sequence was found in a human donor with melanoma. The sequenced sample was tumor tissue.

Here the CDR3 DNA reads TGCGCCAGCAGCTCCACGGGTGGTACAGATACGCAGTATTTT. Protein: CASSSTGGTDTQYF. The genes are TRBV5-1 and TRBJ2-3; D call uncertain. Germline CDR1 is SGHRS and CDR2 is YFSETQ. Trimming shortened V by 3 bases and J by 3 bases, and 11 bases separated the two germline ends. This CDR3 is 14 amino acids long. The full variable domain, completed using reference TRBV5-1 and TRBJ2-3, is KAGVTQTPRYLIKTRGQQVTLSCSPISGHRSVSWYQQTPGQGLQFLFEYFSETQRNKGNFPGRFSGRQFSNSRSEMNVSTLELGDSALYLCASSSTGGTDTQYFGPGTRLTVL.